This T cell receptor (beta chain) was captured in a study of cytomegalovirus exposure and HLA in healthy donors. Study findings and constraints: In an earlier analysis, productive rearrangement rates for most beta V segments clustered near 87% or 30%. An analysis was carried out at a later point. It showed that HLA-associated TCR beta chains were more clonally expanded than equally common non-associated chains.

The V gene end was trimmed by 5 bases and the J gene end by 7 bases; junction bases not matched to a gene: 10. The CDR3 length is 15 residues. Germline V lookup: CDR1 SGHVS, CDR2 FNYEAQ. Use of 60 Vbeta and 13 Jbeta primers characterized the PCR. Sequenced by immunoSEQ multiplex PCR; TCRdb stores in-frame clones only, minus some. Of tens of thousands of clones listed, under 80% were seen once; the top ten hold approximately 5%. Regarding this clone: Its antigen is currently unknown.

The sample was PBMCs. The chain has TRBV7-6 and TRBJ2-2; 7 bases are a match to TRBD2. The receptor was derived from a man aged 60 to 75 in good health and CMV-seropositive. CDR3 region: CASSPTSVEVGELFF. For the CDR3, the DNA is TGTGCCAGCAGCCCTACTAGCGTGGAGGTCGGGGAGCTGTTTTTT.